The 25 T cell receptor beta chains presented below share a single source sample, sequenced in a study of regulatory T cells in long-lasting Graves disease. TCR beta libraries were built with iRepertoire HTBI primers and Arm-PCR of CDR3 regions. MiXCR was run by TCRdb on the multiplex PCR reads, yielding one entry per CDR3 protein. This sample has some 340,000 distinct CDR3 sequences, with about 23% found just once. Indicated time point: persistent/refractory GD, antithyroid drugs over 5 years with positive TRAb. With RNA extracted from PBMCs as input, the TCR library was made. Here the sequenced sample was peripheral blood mononuclear cells (PBMCs), taken when the disease was refractory, from a patient treated with antithyroid drugs. The receptors here all came from a woman aged 35 to 49 with Graves disease.

This sequence joins TRBV12-3 or TRBV12-4 and TRBJ2-1, with 9 bases identical to TRBD2. There are 15 residues in the CDR3. After removal of 2 bases from V and 5 bases from J, the junction contained 4 bases not matched to a gene. The CDR3 loop is CASSLMTSGDNEQFF. CDR3 bases: TGTGCCAGCAGTTTAATGACTAGCGGCGACAATGAGCAGTTCTTC.

Worth noting for this clonotype: This sequence may be a read error, since a much larger clone differs from it by one base. The chain carries TRBV6-1 and TRBJ2-2; weak D call: TRBD1 (6 bases). This CDR3 is built from 15 residues. Germline CDR1 and CDR2: MNHNS and SASEGT. The CDR3 bases are TGTGCCAGCAGCGGTAGGGGGACAAACACCGGGGAGCCGTTTTTT. Translated: CASSGRGTNTGEPFF.

This clonotype was picked up a small number of times. The gene calls are TRBV29-1 and TRBJ1-1, with 10 bases lining up with TRBD1. In germline, CDR1 is SQVTM, CDR2 ANQGSEA. V dropped 7 bases and J dropped 0; count of bases not matched to a gene: 8. This CDR3 is 15 amino acids long. The CDR3 region is CSAPWTGGLNTEAFF. The CDR3 coding sequence is TGCAGCGCCCCCTGGACAGGGGGGTTGAACACTGAAGCTTTCTTT.

CDR3 nucleotide sequence: TGCGCCAGCAGCCAAGTAGGGGGCGCCGGGGATCAGCCCCAGCATTTT. It is translated as CASSQVGGAGDQPQHF. The rearrangement joins TRBV4-1 to TRBJ1-5; 7 nucleotides align to TRBD1. The CDR3 has 16 residues. Germline assignment: CDR1 MGHRA and CDR2 YSYEKL. Losses at the gene ends were 1 base for V and 5 bases for J; bases not matched to a gene: 8.

This clonotype was detected only a few times. This chain connects TRBV4-1 to TRBJ2-7; D unclear. V shed 3 bases and J shed 4 bases, with 10 bases lying between them. The CDR3 contains 13 residues. Looked up from germline, CDR1 is MGHRA and CDR2 is YSYEKL. CDR3 sequence (DNA): TGCGCCAGCAGCCAGCTCTCCGGGTACGAGCAGTACTTC. Amino acids: CASSQLSGYEQYF.

This clonotype came up many times. An end of the junction differs from the germline gene, which may be a read error. The chain is built from TRBV28 and TRBJ1-5; weak D call: TRBD1 (6 bases). The CDR3 sequence is 12 residues long. Germline V CDR1 and CDR2: MDHEN, SYDVKM. CDR3 in amino acids: CASSSILRDKNF. The CDR3 DNA follows: TGTGCCAGCAGTTCAATCCTCCGGGACAAGAATTTT.

The J gene is TRBJ2-6, the V gene TRBV29-1; D call uncertain. CDR1 and CDR2 (germline): SQVTM, ANQGSEA. CDR3 size: 12 residues. V lost 5 bases, J lost 0 bases, and 2 bases lay in between. CDR3 in amino acids: CSVYSGANVLTF. The CDR3 DNA reads as TGCAGCGTTTACTCTGGGGCCAACGTCCTGACTTTC.

This rearrangement joins TRBV3-1 to TRBJ1-5, with D unresolved. Germline lookup yields CDR1 LGHDT and CDR2 YNNKEL (reference sequence). The CDR3 sequence is 16 residues long. Trimming stripped 1 base from V and 4 bases from J, with 14 bases between. The CDR3 loop is CASSQGKGRPNQPQHF. CDR3 DNA: TGTGCCAGCAGCCAAGGAAAAGGACGGCCAAATCAGCCCCAGCATTTT.

This clonotype has at least ten counts. This chain uses TRBV27 with TRBJ1-2; 11 positions match TRBD1. CDR3 length: 14 residues. Germline assignment: CDR1 MNHEY and CDR2 SMNVEV (reference sequence). With V trimmed by 4 bases and J by 3 bases, 1 base remained unmatched. DNA for the CDR3: TGTGCCAGCAGTTGGGACAGGGGGGACTATGGCTACACCTTC. Its translation is CASSWDRGDYGYTF.

This clonotype was counted many times. This chain connects TRBV24-1 to TRBJ2-2; possible D gene TRBD2, 5 bases. Germline V lookup: CDR1 KGHDR, CDR2 SFDVKD. Deletions cut 7 bases from V and 5 bases from J, with 7 bases between. The CDR3 runs to 12 residues. The CDR3 DNA reads as TGTGCCACCAGGACGGGGACCGGGGAGCTGTTTTTT. Its protein is CATRTGTGELFF.

Comments on this clonotype: This clone may be a read error of a much larger clone one base away. V is TRBV15 and J is TRBJ1-5; unclear D gene. The CDR3 covers 13 residues. Germline V gene lookup returns CDR1 LNHNV and CDR2 YYDKDF (reference sequence). CDR3 in amino acids: CATLGNSNQSQHF. The DNA for the CDR3 is TGTGCCACCCTCGGAAATAGCAATCAGTCCCAGCATTTT.

This clonotype was counted ten times or more. This chain joins TRBV6-1 and TRBJ1-4; D unclear. This CDR3 has 14 amino acids. V lost 1 base, J lost 8 bases, and 11 bases lay in between. Per germline, CDR1 MNHNS and CDR2 SASEGT. The CDR3 loop is CASSEVPREEKLFF. The CDR3 coding sequence is TGTGCCAGCAGTGAAGTCCCTAGAGAAGAAAAACTGTTTTTT.

This chain joins TRBV4-1 and TRBJ1-5; D is perhaps TRBD1 (5 bases). CDR1 and CDR2 (germline): MGHRA, YSYEKL. The CDR3 sequence is 15 residues long. Trimming took 2 bases from V and 4 from J, leaving 12 bases between them. The CDR3 DNA follows: TGCGCCAGCAGCCAATCGACAGTGACTAATCAGCCCCAGCATTTT. Translation: CASSQSTVTNQPQHF.

This clonotype was picked up many times. The rearrangement uses TRBV5-4 and TRBJ2-5; 7 nucleotides align to TRBD1. Germline V CDR1 and CDR2: SGHNT, YYREEE (reference sequence). The junction had 8 bases not matched to a gene; V was cut back by 4 bases and J by 5 bases. The CDR3 runs 14 residues. The CDR3 DNA sequence: TGTGCCAGCAGCCCTGACAGGGCTGACGAGACCCAGTACTTC. It translates to CASSPDRADETQYF. Supplemented by reference TRBV5-4 and TRBJ2-5, the full variable domain reads ETGVTQSPTHLIKTRGQQVTLRCSSQSGHNTVSWYQQALGQGPQFIFQYYREEENGRGNFPPRFSGLQFPNYSSELNVNALELDDSALYLCASSPDRADETQYFGPGTRLLVL.

The chain joins TRBV28 to TRBJ2-1; 10 bases map to TRBD2. J lost 7 bases, V lost 4 bases, and 10 bases had no gene match. Looked up from germline, CDR1 is MDHEN and CDR2 is SYDVKM. The CDR3 covers 16 residues. CDR3 DNA: TGTGCCAGCAGTTCCTTCCTTGGACTAGCGGTTAATGAGCAGTTCTTC. This gives the protein CASSSFLGLAVNEQFF.

The CDR3 bases are TGTGCCAGCAGTTTGTCAGGAATAAACATTCAGTACTTC. Translating it yields CASSLSGINIQYF. The V call is TRBV27, the J call TRBJ2-4; D is uncertain. The germline CDR1 and CDR2 sequences are MNHEY and SMNVEV (reference sequence). This CDR3 has 13 residues. Trimming took 3 bases from V and 6 from J, leaving 9 bases between them.

This clonotype is a singleton in its sample. CDR3 sequence (DNA): TGTGCCAGCAGCCTCGGACAGGGTTACTCTGGGGCCAACGTCCTGACTTTC. Encoded protein: CASSLGQGYSGANVLTF. V and J are TRBV7-9 and TRBJ2-6, with 8 bases matching TRBD1. This CDR3 has 17 residues. CDR1 is SEHNR and CDR2 is FQNEAQ in the germline V gene (reference sequence). The V gene end was trimmed by 5 bases and the J gene end by 0 bases; junction bases not matched to a gene: 6.

V is TRBV3-1 and J is TRBJ2-7; no firm D call. CDR1 LGHDT and CDR2 YNNKEL come from the germline V gene (reference sequence). V dropped 4 bases and J dropped 6 bases, with 13 bases sitting between them. The CDR3 has 13 amino acids. This CDR3 reads CASSLRTLGEQYF. Written as DNA, the CDR3 is TGTGCCAGCAGCCTCCGGACCCTTGGCGAGCAGTACTTC.

Many counts were recorded for this clonotype. The rearrangement links TRBV29-1 to TRBJ2-7, with 10 bases identical to TRBD2. J gave up 2 bases and V 5 bases, and 6 bases lay outside the gene matches. CDR1 is SQVTM, CDR2 ANQGSEA, per germline. This CDR3 contains 14 residues. CDR3 nucleotide sequence: TGCAGCGTTATCGGGCTAGCGGGAGCCTACGAGCAGTACTTC. This codes for CSVIGLAGAYEQYF.

This clonotype has ten or more counts. This chain links TRBV12-3 or TRBV12-4 with TRBJ2-6; TRBD1 aligns across 9 bases. This CDR3 is built from 17 residues. The V segment lost 6 bases and the J segment 4 bases; nucleotides outside the gene matches: 10. The CDR3 region is CASSRPGTGLGANVLTF. The CDR3 DNA follows: TGTGCCAGCAGCCGTCCCGGGACAGGGCTCGGGGCCAACGTCCTGACTTTC.

This clonotype was detected many times. This chain uses TRBV28 with TRBJ2-2, with TRBD2 matching 8 bases. The CDR3 loop spans 15 amino acids. The V and J ends lost 2 bases and 7 bases, in that order; junction bases with no gene match: 6. CDR1 is MDHEN, CDR2 SYDVKM, per germline. CDR3 region: CASSLSGSARGELFF. CDR3 bases: TGTGCCAGCAGTTTAAGCGGGAGTGCGCGCGGGGAGCTGTTTTTT.

The sample holds many counts of this clonotype. J is TRBJ2-5 and V is TRBV28; the D gene could be TRBD1 or TRBD2 (6 bases each). Germline V gene sequence: CDR1 MDHEN, CDR2 SYDVKM. CDR3 size: 16 residues. V lost 3 bases and J 5 bases, leaving 19 bases between the germline ends. CDR3 region: CASSFDRGRGSETQYF. The CDR3 bases are TGTGCCAGCAGTTTTGACCGGGGGCGCGGAAGTGAGACCCAGTACTTC.

The gene calls are TRBV12-3 or TRBV12-4 and TRBJ1-5, with D perhaps matching TRBD1 (5 bases). V lost 11 bases and J lost 2, with 19 bases in between. The CDR3 loop spans 15 amino acids. This CDR3 reads CASSWGETGNQPQHF. Here the CDR3 DNA reads TGTGCCTCCAGTTGGGGGGAGACAGGCAATCAGCCCCAGCATTTT.

This clonotype was seen a few times. The genes are TRBV4-1 and TRBJ1-1; 9 bases are shared with TRBD1. Germline V gene sequence: CDR1 MGHRA, CDR2 YSYEKL. The CDR3 is made up of 15 amino acids. With 3 bases clipped from V and 6 bases from J, the junction kept 8 bases outside the gene matches. DNA for the CDR3: TGCGCCAGCAGCCATCCGGGACAGGGTAACGCTGAAGCTTTCTTT. Protein sequence: CASSHPGQGNAEAFF.

This clonotype was counted ten times or more. The chain employs TRBV27 and TRBJ2-7, with TRBD1 matching 7 bases. Germline assignment: CDR1 MNHEY and CDR2 SMNVEV (reference sequence). The length of the CDR3 is 15 residues. After removal of 3 bases from V and 0 bases from J, the junction contained 5 bases not matched to a gene. The CDR3 DNA follows: TGTGCCAGCAGTTTGCTAGACAGGGACTCCTACGAGCAGTACTTC. Translating gives CASSLLDRDSYEQYF.